A selection of T cell receptor beta chains follows, all from one sample in a study of T cell responses to AZD1222 COVID-19 vaccine. Clones were sequenced by immunoSEQ multiplex PCR, and TCRdb holds only the in-frame ones, with some missing. This sample has more than 140,000 clones, with approximately 90% found just once. The sequencing here drew on peripheral blood, taken on day 0 of MenACWY control vaccination. The receptors derive from an adult in good health. Both conserved end residues are part of each CDR3.

>TRBJ2-3|TRBV6-5
CASRPSGTDTQYF
>TRBJ2-5|TRBV5-4
CASSLVQQETQYF
>TRBJ1-2|TRBV7-2
CASSLEQNSYGYTF
>TRBJ2-5|TRBV28
CASKTGGRETQYF
>TRBJ1-1|TRBV6-1
CASSEAQGRTEAFF
>TRBJ1-1|TRBV18
CASSIGGPTEAFF
>TRBJ1-1|TRBV5-1
CASSLFLMNTEAFF
>TRBJ2-1|TRBV4-3
CASSQDRRSSYNEQFF
>TRBJ2-2|TRBV11-3
CASTRLAGVNTGELFF
>TRBJ2-7|TRBV11-1
CASSWGLAGDREQYF
>TRBJ1-5|TRBV3-1/TRBV3-2
CASSQGFMRGSNQPQHF
>TRBJ1-1|TRBV5-1
CASSATAATEAFF
>TRBJ1-5|TRBV6-2/TRBV6-3
CASSPRGPQPQHF
>TRBJ1-2|TRBV3-1/TRBV3-2
CASSQARLRYGYTF
>TRBJ1-1|TRBV7-3
CASSSDRGTEAFF
>TRBJ1-4|TRBV18
CASSRFPGTEPNEKLFF
>TRBJ1-4|TRBV30
CAWSLRGQNEKLFF
>TRBJ2-7|TRBV21-1
CASSKALLGDQPYEQYF
>TRBJ2-1|TRBV5-1
CASSLSGQEFF
>TRBJ2-7|TRBV24-1
CATILTWASYEQYF
>TRBJ2-1|TRBV19
CASSRRDLYNEQFF
>TRBJ2-7|TRBV2
CASRVPQGTYEQYF
>TRBJ1-1|TRBV4-1
CASSLRFFSGRDLAGNPWTFF
>TRBJ1-5|TRBV4-1
CASSQDRGVNSNQPQHF
>TRBJ1-1|TRBV6-5
CASIYRTTEAFF
>TRBJ1-3|TRBV19
CASSMEPGNTIYF
>TRBJ2-1|TRBV7-2
CASSPPERGSSYNEQFF
>TRBJ1-4|TRBV10-3
CAISDGTNEKLFF
>TRBJ1-1|TRBV6-2/TRBV6-3
CASSYSSTEAFF
>TRBJ2-7|TRBV6-5
CASRSTDRTYEQYF
>TRBJ2-1|TRBV9
CASSVGFVGGNEQFF
>TRBJ1-5|TRBV19
CASIPDRDRNQPQHF
>TRBJ1-2|TRBV7-6
CASSLDGHSYGYTF
>TRBJ2-7|TRBV11-3
CASSVRAAGVGYEQYF
>TRBJ1-5|TRBV18
CASSSDTNQPQHF
>TRBJ1-2|TRBV6-5
CASSYGHYYGYTF
>TRBJ1-6|TRBV5-1
CASSFGQAQNSPLHF
>TRBJ1-5|TRBV30
CAWSGTGVKPQHF
>TRBJ2-5|TRBV5-5
CASSLPTVQETQYF
>TRBJ1-1|TRBV29-1
CSVGQSLNTEAFF
>TRBJ1-5|TRBV19
CASSPWTGDQPQHF
>TRBJ2-3|TRBV3-1/TRBV3-2
CASSQAGGRTDTQYF
>TRBJ1-2|TRBV19
CASIPSRGNYGYTF